This TCR beta chain was sequenced for a study of OX40 agonist ivuxolimab in advanced cancers. Germline lookup yields CDR1 ENHRY and CDR2 SYGVKD. CDR3 size: 13 residues. V trimming: 11 bases; J trimming: 4 bases; junction bases outside the gene matches: 7. Here immunoSEQ multiplex PCR was the method, and the copy in TCRdb shows in-frame clones only, minus some. The data contain 62,000 or so clones, just under 85% of them singletons. This sequence originates from an adult with an advanced solid tumor such as melanoma, head and neck, liver or kidney cancer. The chain carries TRBV10-3 and TRBJ2-2, with 7 positions matching TRBD1. The specimen was CD4+ or CD8+ T cells sorted from blood, collected in a trial of the OX40 agonist ivuxolimab. The CDR3 region is CAVRDSPTGELFF. The CDR3 DNA reads TGTGCCGTCCGGGACAGCCCCACCGGGGAGCTGTTTTTT.